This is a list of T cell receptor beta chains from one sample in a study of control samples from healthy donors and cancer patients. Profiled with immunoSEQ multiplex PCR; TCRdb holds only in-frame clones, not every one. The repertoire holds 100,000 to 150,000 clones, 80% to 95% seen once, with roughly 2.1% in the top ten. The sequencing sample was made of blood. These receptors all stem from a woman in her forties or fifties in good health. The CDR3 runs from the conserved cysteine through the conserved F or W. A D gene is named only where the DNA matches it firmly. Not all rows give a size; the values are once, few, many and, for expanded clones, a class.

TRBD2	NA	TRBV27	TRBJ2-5	CASSLSGLAGGRETQYF	TGTGCCAGCAGTTTATCGGGACTAGCGGGAGGGAGGGAGACCCAGTACTTC
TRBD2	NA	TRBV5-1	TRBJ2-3	CASSLGTSITDTQYF	TGCGCCAGCAGCTTAGGGACTAGTATCACAGATACGCAGTATTTT
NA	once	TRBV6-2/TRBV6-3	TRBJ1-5	CASSYSIGSGSEGKGVQPQHF	TGTGCCAGCAGTTACTCCATAGGGTCCGGGTCGGAGGGTAAAGGGGTCCAGCCCCAGCATTTT
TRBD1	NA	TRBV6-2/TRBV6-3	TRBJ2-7	CASSRTGIPYEQYF	TGTGCCAGCAGTAGGACAGGGATCCCCTACGAGCAGTACTTC
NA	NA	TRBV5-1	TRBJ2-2	CASSLRVNTGELFF	TGCGCCAGCAGCCTTAGGGTGAACACCGGGGAGCTGTTTTTT
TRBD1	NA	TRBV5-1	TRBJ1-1	CASSLAGTGGWSTEAFF	TGCGCCAGCAGCTTGGCCGGGACAGGGGGATGGAGCACTGAAGCTTTCTTT
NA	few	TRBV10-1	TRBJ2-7	CASSEGQGIAYEQYF	TGCGCCAGCAGTGAGGGTCAGGGGATAGCCTACGAGCAGTACTTC
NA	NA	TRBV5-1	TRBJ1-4	CASSLAGTRAKSEKLFF	TGCGCCAGCAGCTTGGCCGGGACCCGGGCCAAAAGCGAAAAACTGTTTTTT
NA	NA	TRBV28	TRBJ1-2	CASSLLRTSYGYTF	TGTGCCAGCAGTTTATTACGGACCTCCTATGGCTACACCTTC
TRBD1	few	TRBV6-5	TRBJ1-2	CASKKQGVAYGYTF	TGTGCCAGCAAGAAACAGGGGGTGGCCTATGGCTACACCTTC
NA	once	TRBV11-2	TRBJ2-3	CASSLVRDMQYF	TGTGCCAGCAGCTTAGTGCGGGATATGCAGTATTTT
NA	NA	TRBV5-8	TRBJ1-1	CASSLGIDTEAFF	TGTGCCAGCAGCTTGGGTATTGACACTGAAGCTTTCTTT
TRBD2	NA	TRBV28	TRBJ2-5	CASSPPTSLETQYF	TGTGCCAGCAGTCCCCCGACTAGCCTCGAGACCCAGTACTTC
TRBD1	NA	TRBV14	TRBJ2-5	CASSQRTGSETQYF	TGTGCCAGCAGCCAGAGGACAGGGTCGGAGACCCAGTACTTC
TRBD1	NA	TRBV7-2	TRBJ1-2	CASSLGQGLNLYGYTF	TGTGCCAGCAGCTTAGGACAGGGCTTAAACCTCTATGGCTACACCTTC
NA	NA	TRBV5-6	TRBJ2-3	CASSLRQGFDTQYF	TGTGCCAGCAGCTTGCGTCAGGGCTTCGATACGCAGTATTTT
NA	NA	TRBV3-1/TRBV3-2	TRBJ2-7	CASSQDQRASSYEQYF	TGTGCCAGCAGCCAAGATCAGCGGGCGAGCTCCTACGAGCAGTACTTC